The source of this T cell receptor beta chain is a study of blood T cell repertoires in COVID-19. Study details: T cells, B-cell-depleted T cells, or PBMCs supplied cDNA or gDNA.

The trim removed 5 bases at V and 5 bases at J, leaving 7 bases unmatched. The V gene's germline CDR1 is SGHAT and CDR2 FQNNGV. The CDR3 spans 14 residues. In the original processing: Amplifying reference gene primers gave estimates of nucleated cell counts. The protocol was immunoSEQ multiplex PCR, while the TCRdb copy is restricted to in-frame clones and leaves out a portion. That table is the source of V, J and clone size, and D and trimming were worked out from the DNA. Seen here are tens of thousands of clones, around 85% observed once, and the top ten hold roughly 16%. This rearrangement joins TRBV11-2 to TRBJ2-5, with 8 bases that match TRBD2. This clonotype originated in a human donor in a cohort sampled during active COVID-19. Sample: peripheral blood. The CDR3 region has the DNA TGTGCCAGCAGCATCCGACTAGCGAGCGAGACCCAGTACTTC. Residues: CASSIRLASETQYF.